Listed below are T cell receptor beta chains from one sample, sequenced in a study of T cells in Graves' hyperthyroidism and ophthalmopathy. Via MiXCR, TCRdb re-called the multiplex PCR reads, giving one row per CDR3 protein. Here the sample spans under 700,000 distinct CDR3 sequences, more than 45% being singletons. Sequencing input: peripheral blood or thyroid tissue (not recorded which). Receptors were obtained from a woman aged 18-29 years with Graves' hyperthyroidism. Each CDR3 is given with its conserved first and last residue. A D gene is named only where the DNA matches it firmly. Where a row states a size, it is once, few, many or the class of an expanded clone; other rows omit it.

TGTGCCAGCAGCCAAGATTGGGCCATCGAGCAGTACTTC,CASSQDWAIEQYF,NA,NA,TRBJ2-7,TRBV7-3
TGTGCCACCAGTGACTCAGGACAGTTTTATGGCTACACCTTC,CATSDSGQFYGYTF,NA,NA,TRBJ1-2,TRBV24-1
TGCAGCGTTGAGCAGCACTATGGCTACACCTTC,CSVEQHYGYTF,NA,many,TRBJ1-2,TRBV29-1
TGTGCCAGCAGCCACGACACTGAAGCTTTCTTT,CASSHDTEAFF,NA,many,TRBJ1-1,TRBV7-9
TGTGCCACCAGCAGAGGGGGACTCTATGGCTACACCTTC,CATSRGGLYGYTF,NA,NA,TRBJ1-2,TRBV15
TGCAGCGTAGCGGGGATTAGGGCCTACGTCCTGACTTTC,CSVAGIRAYVLTF,TRBD2,NA,TRBJ2-6,TRBV29-1
TGCGCCAGCAGCCAAGTTTGGACAGGGGGCTTGGATCAGCCCCAGCATTTT,CASSQVWTGGLDQPQHF,TRBD1,NA,TRBJ1-5,TRBV19
TGTGCCAGCAGCGGCGGTGGCGGGGCCCCCTACGAGCAGTACTTC,CASSGGGGAPYEQYF,NA,NA,TRBJ2-7,TRBV7-6
TGCAGCGTTGAACAGGACAATAGCTATGGCTACACCTTC,CSVEQDNSYGYTF,NA,NA,TRBJ1-2,TRBV29-1
TGTGCCAGCAGTACACCGGGATTTGAAACGCGAGCTTTCTTT,CASSTPGFETRAFF,NA,NA,TRBJ1-1,TRBV25-1
TGTGCCAGCAGCTTCGGCGGGAGGCCGGTCGAGCAGTACTTC,CASSFGGRPVEQYF,TRBD2,NA,TRBJ2-7,TRBV7-2
TGCAGTGCCCTCCGGGACCCTTATAGCAATCAGCCCCAGCATTTT,CSALRDPYSNQPQHF,NA,NA,TRBJ1-5,TRBV20-1
TGTGCCAGCAGTCCTTCACCTTCCCACGAGCAGTACTTC,CASSPSPSHEQYF,NA,few,TRBJ2-7,TRBV2
TGTGCCAGCAGGTTATGGGATGACAATCAGCCCCAGCATTTT,CASRLWDDNQPQHF,NA,NA,TRBJ1-5,TRBV2
TGTGCCAGAAGTGAGACAGGGTACTATGGCTACACCTTC,CARSETGYYGYTF,TRBD1,NA,TRBJ1-2,TRBV2
TGTGCTAGAAGCGCAGAAGCCTACGAGCAGTACTTC,CARSAEAYEQYF,NA,NA,TRBJ2-7,TRBV25-1
TGTGCCATCAGTCGGTACTCTGGGGGCGACTCCTACGAGCAGTACTTC,CAISRYSGGDSYEQYF,NA,many,TRBJ2-7,TRBV10-3
TGTGCCAGCAGTGCGGGCGAGCAGTACTTC,CASSAGEQYF,NA,many,TRBJ2-7,TRBV2
TGTGCCAGCAGCCCCGGACCTGGGGAGACCCAGTACTTC,CASSPGPGETQYF,NA,many,TRBJ2-5,TRBV7-8
TGTGCCAGCAGCTTGGCACAGGAGAATGGCTACACCTTC,CASSLAQENGYTF,NA,many,TRBJ1-2,TRBV7-2
TGTGCCATCAGTAGTTATGGTCCTTACTCCAACACTGAAGCTTTCTTT,CAISSYGPYSNTEAFF,NA,NA,TRBJ1-1,TRBV10-3
TGTGCCAGCAGCTTAAGCCCTTCAGGGGTGGACACTGAAGCTTTCTTT,CASSLSPSGVDTEAFF,NA,NA,TRBJ1-1,TRBV13
TGTGCCATCAGTGAGTCAAAGGGGGCGGACTCAACTAATGAAAAACTGTTTTTT,CAISESKGADSTNEKLFF,TRBD1,NA,TRBJ1-4,TRBV10-3
TGCAGTGTAGCAGGGGGTAGCAATCAGCCCCAGCATTTT,CSVAGGSNQPQHF,TRBD1,NA,TRBJ1-5,TRBV29-1
TGTGCCAGCAGGCAGCCCGAGCAGACCCAGCATTTT,CASRQPEQTQHF,NA,NA,TRBJ1-5,TRBV7-9
TGTGCCACCAGCAGAGATCTCCGGACAGGGCCTGGAGGGGCCAACGTCCTGACTTTC,CATSRDLRTGPGGANVLTF,TRBD1,many,TRBJ2-6,TRBV15
TGCAGTGCAACTACTAGCACATCCTACGAGCAGTACTTC,CSATTSTSYEQYF,NA,NA,TRBJ2-7,TRBV20-1